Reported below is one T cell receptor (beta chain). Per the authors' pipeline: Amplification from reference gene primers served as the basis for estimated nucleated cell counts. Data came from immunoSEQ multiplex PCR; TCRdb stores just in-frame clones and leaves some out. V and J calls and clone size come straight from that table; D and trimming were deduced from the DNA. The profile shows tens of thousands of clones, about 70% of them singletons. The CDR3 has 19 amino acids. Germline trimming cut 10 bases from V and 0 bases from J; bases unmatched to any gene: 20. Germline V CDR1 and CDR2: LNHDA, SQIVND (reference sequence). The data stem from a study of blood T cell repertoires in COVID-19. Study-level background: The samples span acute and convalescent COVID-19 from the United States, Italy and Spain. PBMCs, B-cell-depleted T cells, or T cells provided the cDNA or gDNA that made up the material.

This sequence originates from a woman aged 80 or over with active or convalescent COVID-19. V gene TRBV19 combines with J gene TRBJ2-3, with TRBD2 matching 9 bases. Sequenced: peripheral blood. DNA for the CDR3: TGTGCCACCCTCGGTGGAAGTAGCGGGGGAGACCCTAGCACAGATACGCAGTATTTT. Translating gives CATLGGSSGGDPSTDTQYF.